Below, 12 T cell receptor beta chains from the same sample are listed, as sequenced in a study of cytomegalovirus exposure and HLA in healthy donors. PCR was performed using 60 Vbeta and 13 Jbeta primers. The protocol was immunoSEQ multiplex PCR, while the TCRdb copy is restricted to in-frame clones and leaves out a portion. The sample shows 220,000 or so clones, approximately 80% of them seen only once. The sequenced sample was PBMCs. These receptors came from a man aged 50-60 years in good health and CMV-seronegative.

This clone was seen once. The junction does not match germline at one end; this may be a read error. The chain links TRBV4-1 to TRBJ2-1; no reliable D call. CDR1 MGHRA and CDR2 YSYEKL come from the germline V gene. This CDR3 is built from 12 residues. This CDR3 is CASGQFDNEQFF. The CDR3 DNA is TGCGCCAGCGGCCAATTCGACAATGAGCAGTTCTTC.

This clone was seen just once. CDR3 in amino acids: CASSHRVEDTQYF. The CDR3 DNA reads as TGTGCCAGCAGCCACAGGGTGGAAGATACGCAGTATTTT. V is TRBV27 and J is TRBJ2-3; D might be TRBD1 (6 bases). Germline-derived CDR1 and CDR2 are MNHEY and SMNVEV (reference sequence). V dropped 6 bases and J dropped 5 bases, with 12 bases sitting between them. This CDR3 has 13 residues.

About this clone: A read error may produce the germline difference seen at one junction end. This chain links TRBV6-1 with TRBJ2-4; D is possibly TRBD2 (5 bases). This CDR3 region has 18 residues. The germline gives CDR1 MNHNS, CDR2 SASEGT. CDR3 bases: TGTGCCAGCAGTGATCTGGCTTTACTACACCTAGCCAAAAACAGTCAGTACTTC. Translation gives CASSDLALLHLAKNSQYF.

CDR3 sequence reads: CASSSQDSGANVLTF. DNA for the CDR3: TGTGCCAGCAGCTCGCAGGACTCTGGGGCCAACGTCCTGACTTTC. The V gene is TRBV7-6, the J gene TRBJ2-6; D uncertain. Germline CDR1 and CDR2: SGHVS and FNYEAQ. V was pared by 4 bases and J by 0 bases, with 7 bases between. The length of the CDR3 is 15 residues.

This rearrangement joins TRBV14 to TRBJ2-7; TRBD2 aligns across 10 bases. V dropped 4 bases and J dropped 7; count of bases not matched to a gene: 7. The CDR3 sequence is 14 residues long. From germline, CDR1 is SGHDN and CDR2 FVKESK. Written as DNA, the CDR3 is TGTGCCAGCAGCCTAGCGGGAGCGGGAGGGGAGCAGTACTTC. Protein: CASSLAGAGGEQYF.

J is TRBJ2-1 and V is TRBV5-5; 10 bases agree with TRBD2. The CDR3 length is 17 residues. Germline values: CDR1 SGHKS, CDR2 YYEKEE (reference sequence). Trimming removed 0 bases from V and 0 bases from J; junction bases left unmatched: 3. The CDR3 loop reads CASSLAASGSSYNEQFF. The CDR3 DNA follows: TGTGCCAGCAGCTTGGCCGCTAGCGGGAGCTCCTACAATGAGCAGTTCTTC.

This sequence joins TRBV5-4 and TRBJ2-7; 13 positions agree with TRBD2. After removal of 2 bases from V and 2 bases from J, the junction contained 1 base not matched to a gene. Germline CDR1 is SGHNT and CDR2 is YYREEE (reference sequence). The CDR3 contains 15 residues. Written as DNA, the CDR3 is TGTGCCAGCAGCTTACTAGCGGGAGGGCCCTACGAGCAGTACTTC. Its protein is CASSLLAGGPYEQYF.

V usage is TRBV28 and J usage is TRBJ1-5; 7 nucleotides agree with TRBD1. CDR3 size: 17 residues. V lost 2 bases to trimming and J lost 0 bases; unmatched junction nucleotides: 7. CDR1 is MDHEN, CDR2 SYDVKM, per germline. The CDR3 loop is CASSLTGVPSSNQPQHF. The CDR3 DNA follows: TGTGCCAGCAGTTTAACAGGGGTTCCCTCTAGCAATCAGCCCCAGCATTTT.

The chain links TRBV19 to TRBJ2-7; no definite D call. Trimming stripped 4 bases from V and 9 bases from J, with 16 bases between. The CDR3 extends over 13 amino acids. Germline CDR1 reads LNHDA; CDR2 reads SQIVND (reference sequence). The CDR3 sequence is CASSTRSAGPQYF. CDR3 DNA: TGTGCCAGTAGTACCCGTTCTGCAGGCCCGCAGTACTTC.

CDR3 loop: CASGTGEAYEQYF. The CDR3 nucleotides read TGTGCCAGCGGTACAGGGGAGGCCTACGAGCAGTACTTC. The chain combines TRBV28 with TRBJ2-7; D is possibly TRBD1 (7 bases). Deletions cut 8 bases from V and 2 bases from J, with 13 bases between. The germline gives CDR1 MDHEN, CDR2 SYDVKM. This CDR3 is 13 amino acids long.

J is TRBJ2-1 and V is TRBV5-1; TRBD2 matches 7 bases. The ends lost 4 bases at V and 5 bases at J; junction bases unmatched: 9. The germline CDR1 and CDR2 sequences are SGHRS and YFSETQ. There are 15 residues in the CDR3. The CDR3 loop is CASSDAGVGHNEQFF. The DNA for the CDR3 is TGCGCCAGCAGCGACGCGGGAGTGGGGCACAATGAGCAGTTCTTC.

V usage is TRBV2 and J usage is TRBJ2-5, with D possibly TRBD1 on 5 matching bases. The J call is uncertain, as TRBJ2-7 better fits the DNA end. CDR1 SNHLY and CDR2 FYNNEI come from the germline V gene. CDR3 size: 14 residues. Written as DNA, the CDR3 is TGTGCCAGCCGTCCAGTCGCAGGGTCCTACGAGCAGTACTTC. This sequence encodes CASRPVAGSYEQYF.